This TCR beta chain was sequenced for a study of T cell responses to AZD1222 COVID-19 vaccine (dated by TCRdb to about 2021). Study-wide context: AZD1222 recipients given second doses at about 4 weeks or at about 12 weeks were pooled, since spike-specific TCR depth and breadth were not found to differ between the two schedules. Trial participants were enrolled by age into 18-55, 56-69 and 70-plus year subgroups, with roughly 160, 29 and 62 TCR-sequenced participants respectively. TCR sequencing covered about 230 trial participants: 207 given two doses of AZD1222 and approximately 26 given two doses of MenACWY control vaccine.

This sample's time point label indicates: baseline before first vaccination. Vaccinee samples were obtained from the UK trials COV001 and COV002, which included a single-blind randomized controlled phase 2/3 trial of AZD1222 (ChAdOx1 nCoV-19) in healthy adults. For TCRbeta chain sequencing, PBMC samples were collected from trial participants at day 0 and at day 28 after the second dose. With regard to this clone: Which antigen it targets is not known. No clone much larger than this one lies a single base away; base qualities are absent.

The CDR3 regions of human TCRbeta chains were analyzed by immunosequencing. In the source study's methods: Repertoire TCRs were matched against a reference library of SARS-CoV-2-specific TCRs generated with the MIRA antigen-specificity platform. Breadth was defined as the fraction of unique TCRs that were SARS-CoV-2-associated, and depth was defined as the fraction of total T cells that were SARS-CoV-2-associated. Using the MIRA data, each spike-specific TCR was mapped to the spike region that the TCR reacts to and placed in a CD4 or CD8 class. Log10-transformed breadth and depth values were compared by one-way ANOVA with Sidak's multiple comparisons tests. TCRdb's version of the immuneACCESS table is confined to in-frame rearrangements and falls short of the full clone set. An unresolved V gene accounts for under half of the shortfall where checked; the remainder is of unknown origin. That table furnishes V, J and clone size, whereas the DNA furnished D and trimming. For this sample the table gives around 110,000 clones, of which around nine tenths were detected only once. In total, the top ten clones hold roughly a fifth of the sample.

General conclusions and limits of the study: After two AZD1222 doses, both the breadth and the depth of spike-specific TCRs were significantly higher than at day 0 and than in MenACWY recipients. Because no samples from the day 14 peak response were available, repertoires could be characterized only after the peak T cell response. Vaccine-associated CD4 TCRs spanned the whole spike protein, with dominant responses in regions 160-218 and 743-854. Reportedly, almost half of the unique spike-specific TCRs recognized epitopes lying outside the regions that are mutated in the B.1.351 and B.1.1.7 variants. Conclusions about previously exposed vaccinees are limited because only 6 or 7 AZD1222 recipients were SARS-CoV-2 seropositive at baseline. In the small 56-69-year group, the increase in depth fell short of significance, most likely because of low power. Participants were mostly white British, with more females than males. The authors suggested clonal diversity may have been underestimated.

The sequences come from peripheral blood, collected on day 0 of AZD1222 vaccination. The source is an adult in good health.

Here the CDR3 is given as CASSHRRTSGGTNTDTQYF. DNA sequence: TGTGCCAGCTCACACCGGCGGACTAGCGGGGGAACAAACACAGATACGCAGTATTTT. The chain is assembled from TRBV18 and TRBJ2-3, with 13 bases aligning to TRBD2. CDR1 and CDR2, looked up from the germline V gene, are KGHSH and LQKENI. After removal of 4 bases from V and 2 bases from J, the junction retains 12 bases not matched to a gene. Its CDR3 holds 19 amino acids, cysteine through phenylalanine. Kept here is only the CDR3 DNA, which spans 57 bases and is read in frame from base 1.